The clone carrying this T cell receptor beta chain has a count of ten or more. The record originates from a study of blood T cells in healthy people across ages. The authors ran a second PCR of about 7 to 12 cycles using a sample-barcoded 5' primer and a J-beta primer mix. In TCRdb, the 5' RACE reads were re-called with MiXCR into one record per CDR3 protein. Altogether 650,000 to 700,000 distinct CDR3 sequences are present, less than 40% being singletons, with the ten largest covering roughly 14%. Trimming removed 5 bases from V and 0 bases from J, with 13 bases in between. CDR1 is MNHEY, CDR2 SMNVEV, per germline (reference sequence). CDR3 length: 15 amino acids.

The J gene is TRBJ1-1, the V gene TRBV27; D gene unclear. The material sequenced was blood. The receptor comes from a woman older than 75 in good health. CDR3 region: CASSPRNSMNTEAFF. The DNA of the CDR3 is TGTGCCAGCAGTCCCCGGAATTCGATGAACACTGAAGCTTTCTTT.